This T cell receptor beta chain was identified in a study of T cell changes during pregnancy in multiple sclerosis. V lost 5 bases to trimming and J lost 6 bases; unmatched junction nucleotides: 8. CDR1 is LNHDA, CDR2 SQIVND, per germline (reference sequence). The CDR3 is made up of 15 amino acids. Generated by immunoSEQ multiplex PCR, the TCRdb table keeps only in-frame clones and is missing some. The sample consists of more than 70,000 clones, 93% of them appearing once. V is TRBV19 and J is TRBJ2-3; 10 nucleotides match TRBD2. Sequenced here: peripheral blood, sampled in the second trimester of pregnancy. The sequence came from a female donor with multiple sclerosis, enrolled in a pregnancy study. The CDR3 region has the DNA TGTGCCAGTAGTGTAAGCGGGGGGGGCGGGGATACGCAGTATTTT. Translated: CASSVSGGGGDTQYF.